Listed here is a single T cell receptor beta chain. For each subset, genomic DNA was distributed in equal portions over several immunoSEQ plates. The table came from immunoSEQ multiplex PCR; TCRdb's copy has only in-frame clones and leaves some out. Altogether more than 2 million clones are present, about 95% being singletons, with the ten largest covering around 1.1%. This specimen comes from a study of shared clonotypes between healthy human individuals. V was clipped by 0 bases and J by 7 bases; unmatched bases: 7. Germline loops: CDR1 SGHTS, CDR2 YDEGEE. CDR3 size: 15 residues. In the naive CD8 group, cells lacked CD45RO and were positively selected for CCR7, so terminally differentiated effector memory CD45RA+ cells were left out.

Source material: naive CD8+ T cells sorted from blood. The V gene is TRBV5-8, the J gene TRBJ1-5; 7 positions match TRBD1. The sequence was obtained from a man aged 18 to 30 in good health. The DNA of the CDR3 is TGTGCCAGCAGCTTGGTCAGGGGGATGTGGCAGCCCCAGCATTTT. The encoded protein is CASSLVRGMWQPQHF.